This T cell receptor (beta chain) was found in a study of blood T cell repertoires in COVID-19. Study information: Italy, Spain and the United States were the sources of the convalescent and acute COVID-19 samples. T cells, B-cell-depleted T cells, or PBMCs provided the cDNA or gDNA that served as material.

Study processing details: Estimation of nucleated cell counts was performed using reference gene primer amplification. Sequencing was performed with immunoSEQ multiplex PCR; in TCRdb, only in-frame clones are kept and a portion is missing. Clonal size and the V and J genes are those of that table, whereas D and trimming came from the DNA. The data contain some 70,000 clones, approximately 80% of them singletons. Trimming took 5 bases from V and 5 from J; bases not matched to a gene: 15. Germline values: CDR1 SGHAT, CDR2 FQNNGV. The CDR3 is 16 amino acids. The V call is TRBV11-2, the J call TRBJ2-7; 7 bases agree with TRBD2. Sequencing was performed on peripheral blood. This TCR was recovered from a woman between 45 and 60 years old with acute or convalescent COVID-19. The CDR3, as DNA: TGTGCCAGCAGCCAGGGAGGGGCGGCAATATTAAACGAGCAGTACTTC. It codes for CASSQGGAAILNEQYF.